This T cell receptor beta chain derives from a study of PD-L1 blockade in urothelial cancer. Sequencing was performed with immunoSEQ multiplex PCR; in TCRdb, only in-frame clones are kept and a portion is missing. The profile covers tens of thousands of clones, with about 68% appearing a single time and 3.5% to 4.5% taken by the ten largest. This CDR3 spans 16 amino acids. The ends were cut back, 1 base at V and 0 bases at J, with 10 bases in the middle. Germline values: CDR1 LGHNA, CDR2 YNFKEQ. Sample time point: pretreatment peripheral blood. The receptor comes from a man in his 70s with urothelial cancer. V and J are TRBV4-2 and TRBJ1-3; D gene uncertain. Sequenced material: PBMCs, taken around atezolizumab (anti-PD-L1) treatment. Here the CDR3 reads CASSQGLGGSGNTIYF. The CDR3, as DNA: TGTGCCAGCAGCCAAGGATTGGGAGGCTCTGGAAACACCATATATTTT.